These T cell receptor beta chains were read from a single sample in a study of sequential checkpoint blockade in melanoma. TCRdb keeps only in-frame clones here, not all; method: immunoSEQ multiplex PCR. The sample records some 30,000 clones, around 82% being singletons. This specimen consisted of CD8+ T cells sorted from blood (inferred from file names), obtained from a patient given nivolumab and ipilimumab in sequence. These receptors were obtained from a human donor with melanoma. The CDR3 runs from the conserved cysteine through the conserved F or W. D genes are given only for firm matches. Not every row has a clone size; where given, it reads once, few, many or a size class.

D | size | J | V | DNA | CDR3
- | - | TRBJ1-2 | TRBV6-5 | TGTGCCAGCAGTTACAGGGAGGCTAACTATGGCTACACCTTC | CASSYREANYGYTF
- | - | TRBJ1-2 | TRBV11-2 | TGTGCCAGCACCACAACAGGGACGCTGTGGGGCTACACCTTC | CASTTTGTLWGYTF
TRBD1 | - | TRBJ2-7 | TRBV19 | TGTGCCAGTAGTATATGGGACAGGGACTACGAGCAGTACTTC | CASSIWDRDYEQYF
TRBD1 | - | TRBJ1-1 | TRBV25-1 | TGTGCCAGCAGTGGAGACAGGGAAGCGAACACTGAAGCTTTCTTT | CASSGDREANTEAFF
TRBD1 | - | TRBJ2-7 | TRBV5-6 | TGTGCCAGCAGCCTCGGACAGGGTCCCTACGAGCAGTACTTC | CASSLGQGPYEQYF
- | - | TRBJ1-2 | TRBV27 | TGTGCCAGCAGTGCAGGCCCGTTTCATGGCTGCACCTTC | CASSAGPFHGCTF
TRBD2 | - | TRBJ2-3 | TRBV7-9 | TGTGCCAGCAGCTTAGCCATCGGGGGACTAGCGGTTAGCACAGATACGCAGTATTTT | CASSLAIGGLAVSTDTQYF
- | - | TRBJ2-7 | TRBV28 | TGTGCCAGCACCGACCAGGGCGGCCCCTACGAGCAGTACTTC | CASTDQGGPYEQYF
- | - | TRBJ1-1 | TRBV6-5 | TGTGCCAGCAGTTACTCGCAGTACACTGAAGCTTTCTTT | CASSYSQYTEAFF
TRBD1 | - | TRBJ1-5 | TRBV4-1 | TGCGCCAGCAGCCAAACCCCCAGGGGGCGCTTTGATCAGCCCCAGCATTTT | CASSQTPRGRFDQPQHF
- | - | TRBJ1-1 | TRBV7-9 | TGTGCCAGCAGCTTAATTCGACGGGACACTGAAGCTTTCTTT | CASSLIRRDTEAFF
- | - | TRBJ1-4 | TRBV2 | TGTGCCAGCAGCCGCCCTGGGGTGGACATAAATGAAAAACTGTTTTTT | CASSRPGVDINEKLFF
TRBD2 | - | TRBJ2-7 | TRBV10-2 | TGCGCCAGCAGTGAGGTTAGCGGGATAACGGGCGAGCAGTACTTC | CASSEVSGITGEQYF
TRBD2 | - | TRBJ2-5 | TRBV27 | TGTGCCAGCAGTCCCCAGGGGACTAGGGAGACCCAGTACTTC | CASSPQGTRETQYF
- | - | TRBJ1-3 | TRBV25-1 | TGTGCCAGCGGGGGGGAATCCTTGGGAAACACCATATATTTT | CASGGESLGNTIYF
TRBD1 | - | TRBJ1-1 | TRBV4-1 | TGCGCCAGCAGCCACTTACAGGGGCCCTTTGAAGCTTTCTTT | CASSHLQGPFEAFF
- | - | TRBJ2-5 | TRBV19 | TGTGCCAGTAGTATGGCAGGGTGGGGCCAGTACTTC | CASSMAGWGQYF
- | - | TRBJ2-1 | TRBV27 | TGTGCCAGCAATTACCGTACACCGGGAGCTAGGTACAATGAGCAGTTCTTC | CASNYRTPGARYNEQFF
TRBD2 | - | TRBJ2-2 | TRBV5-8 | TGTGCCAGACTAGCGGACACCGGGGAGCTGTTTTTT | CARLADTGELFF
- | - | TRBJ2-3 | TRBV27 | TGTGCCGGCAGTTTCGGGTTGTGGCAGTATTTT | CAGSFGLWQYF
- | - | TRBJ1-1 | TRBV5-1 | TGCGCCAGCAGACCTCAGGAAGCTTTCTTT | CASRPQEAFF
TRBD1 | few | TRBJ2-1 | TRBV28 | TGTGCCAGCTTTGATGTCAGGGGGTCCTACAATGAGCAGTTCTTC | CASFDVRGSYNEQFF
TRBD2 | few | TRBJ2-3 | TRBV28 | TGTGCCAGCAGCCGTCAAACTAGCGGACCGCAGTATTTT | CASSRQTSGPQYF
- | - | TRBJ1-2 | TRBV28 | TGTGCCAGCAGTTTAGGTCTTACAGGCCACTATGGCTACACCTTC | CASSLGLTGHYGYTF
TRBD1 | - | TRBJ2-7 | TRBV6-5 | TGCTTGTACGGGGACAGGGGTTGCTACGAGCAGTACTTC | CLYGDRGCYEQYF
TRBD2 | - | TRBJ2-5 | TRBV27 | TGTGCCAGCAGTTTATCGGCTAGCGGTTGGGAGACCCAGTACTTC | CASSLSASGWETQYF
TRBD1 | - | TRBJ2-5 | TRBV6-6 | TGTGCCAGCAGTTGGGACAGGGAACGAGAGACCCAGTACTTC | CASSWDRERETQYF
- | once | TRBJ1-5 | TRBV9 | TGTGCCAGCAGCGTAGACGGGGGGAATCAGCCCCAGCATTTT | CASSVDGGNQPQHF
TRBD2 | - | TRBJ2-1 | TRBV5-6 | TGTGCCAGCAGCCCGACAGGGACTAGCGGGAGGTTTTACAATGAGCAGTTCTTC | CASSPTGTSGRFYNEQFF
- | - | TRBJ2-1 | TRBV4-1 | TGCGCCAGCAGCCTACGGGTAGCGGAAAAAAATGAGCAGTTCTTC | CASSLRVAEKNEQFF
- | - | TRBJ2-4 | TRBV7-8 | TGTGCCAGCACTCGAGGGAGCCGACAAGACATTCAGTACTTC | CASTRGSRQDIQYF
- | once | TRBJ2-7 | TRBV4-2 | TGTGCCAGCAGCCAAGATTCTCGGGGAGGAGGGTACGAGCAGTACTTC | CASSQDSRGGGYEQYF
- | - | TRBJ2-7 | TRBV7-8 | TGTGCCAGCAGCCCCGGCAACAACCCGGGGCAGTACTTC | CASSPGNNPGQYF
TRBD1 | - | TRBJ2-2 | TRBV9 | TGTGCCAGCAGCGAACCTCCGGGACAGGGTTTAATCGGGGACACCGGGGAGCTGTTTTTT | CASSEPPGQGLIGDTGELFF
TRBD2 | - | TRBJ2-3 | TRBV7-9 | TGTGCCAGCAGCTTAGCGACCGGACTAGCGGGCCACGGTACGCAGTATTTT | CASSLATGLAGHGTQYF
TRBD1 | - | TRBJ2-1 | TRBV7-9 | TGTGCCAGCAGCCAAGAGACAGGGGTCAATGAGCAGTTCTTC | CASSQETGVNEQFF
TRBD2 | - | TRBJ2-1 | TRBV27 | TGTGCCAGCAGTTTTGGCGGGGGTGGGAATGAGCAGTTCTTC | CASSFGGGGNEQFF
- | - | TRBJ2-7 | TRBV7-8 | TGTGCCAGCGGGCTATCCTACGAGCAGTACTTC | CASGLSYEQYF
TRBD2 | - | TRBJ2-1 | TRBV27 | TGTGCCAGCAGTTCCGGGAGGTGGCAGTTCTTC | CASSSGRWQFF
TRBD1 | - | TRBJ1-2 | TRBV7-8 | TGTGCCAGCAGCTTACAACCGGGACAGGGCATTTTCGAGAGGGGCTACACCTTC | CASSLQPGQGIFERGYTF
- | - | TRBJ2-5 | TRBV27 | TGTGCCAGCAGTACCCCAGGGCCGGAGCAGTACTTC | CASSTPGPEQYF
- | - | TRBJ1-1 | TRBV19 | TGTGCCAGTAGTATAGTGTTGACAGCTGAAGCTTTCTTT | CASSIVLTAEAFF